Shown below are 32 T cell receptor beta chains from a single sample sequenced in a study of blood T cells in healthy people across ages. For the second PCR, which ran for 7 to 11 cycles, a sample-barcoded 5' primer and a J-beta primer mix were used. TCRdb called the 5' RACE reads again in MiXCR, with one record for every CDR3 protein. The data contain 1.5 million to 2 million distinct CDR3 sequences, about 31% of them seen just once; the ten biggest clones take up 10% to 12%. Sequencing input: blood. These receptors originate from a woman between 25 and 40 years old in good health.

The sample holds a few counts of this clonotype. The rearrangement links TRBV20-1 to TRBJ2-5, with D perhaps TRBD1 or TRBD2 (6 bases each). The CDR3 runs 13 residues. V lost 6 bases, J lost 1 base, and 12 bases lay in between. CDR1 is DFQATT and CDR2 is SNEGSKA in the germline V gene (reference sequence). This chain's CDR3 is CSAGRGAQETQYF. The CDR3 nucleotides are TGCAGTGCGGGAAGGGGGGCCCAAGAGACCCAGTACTTC.

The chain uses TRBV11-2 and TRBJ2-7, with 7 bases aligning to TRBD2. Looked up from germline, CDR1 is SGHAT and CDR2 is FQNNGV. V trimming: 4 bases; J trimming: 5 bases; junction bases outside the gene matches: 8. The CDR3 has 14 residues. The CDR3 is CASSSAKGRDEQYF. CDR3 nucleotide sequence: TGTGCCAGCAGCTCTGCCAAGGGGAGGGACGAGCAGTACTTC.

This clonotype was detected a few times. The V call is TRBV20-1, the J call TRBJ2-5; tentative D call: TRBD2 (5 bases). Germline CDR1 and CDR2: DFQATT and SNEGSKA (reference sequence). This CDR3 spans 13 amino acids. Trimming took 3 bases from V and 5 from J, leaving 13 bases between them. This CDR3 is CSASSTAAETQYF. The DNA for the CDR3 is TGCAGTGCTAGTTCTACAGCGGCGGAGACCCAGTACTTC.

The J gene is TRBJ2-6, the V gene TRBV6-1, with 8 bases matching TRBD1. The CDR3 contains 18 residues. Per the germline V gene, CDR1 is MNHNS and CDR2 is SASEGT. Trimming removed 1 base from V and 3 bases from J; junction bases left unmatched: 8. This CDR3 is CASSEEGDRPIGANVLTF. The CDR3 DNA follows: TGTGCCAGCAGTGAAGAAGGGGACAGGCCTATTGGGGCCAACGTCCTGACTTTC.

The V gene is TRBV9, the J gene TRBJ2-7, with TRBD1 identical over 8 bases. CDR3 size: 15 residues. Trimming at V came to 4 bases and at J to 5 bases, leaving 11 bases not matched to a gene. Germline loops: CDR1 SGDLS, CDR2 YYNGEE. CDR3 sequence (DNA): TGTGCCAGCAGCCCATACTTGACAGGGGAGGACGAGCAGTACTTC. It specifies CASSPYLTGEDEQYF.

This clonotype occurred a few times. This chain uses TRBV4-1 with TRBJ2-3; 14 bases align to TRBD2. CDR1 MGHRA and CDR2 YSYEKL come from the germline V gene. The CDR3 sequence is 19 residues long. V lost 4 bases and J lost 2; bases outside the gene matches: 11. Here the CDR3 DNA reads TGCGCCAGCAGCCGTCCGGGACTAGCGGGAGCCCTCGACACAGATACGCAGTATTTT. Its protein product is CASSRPGLAGALDTDTQYF.

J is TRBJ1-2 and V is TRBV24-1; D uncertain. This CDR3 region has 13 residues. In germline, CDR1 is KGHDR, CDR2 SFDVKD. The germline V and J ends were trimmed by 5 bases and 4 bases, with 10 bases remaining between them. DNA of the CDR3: TGTGCCACCAGTGTCCAGGCTTTCTATGGCTACACCTTC. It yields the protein CATSVQAFYGYTF.

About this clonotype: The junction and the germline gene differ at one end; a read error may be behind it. CDR3 in amino acids: CASSSFDRSNHGYTF. CDR3 coding DNA: TGTGCCAGCAGCTCGTTTGACAGATCTAACCATGGCTACACCTTC. The chain is built from TRBV7-6 and TRBJ1-2, with D tentatively TRBD1 (5 bases). CDR3 size: 15 residues. CDR1 is SGHVS and CDR2 is FNYEAQ in the germline V gene.

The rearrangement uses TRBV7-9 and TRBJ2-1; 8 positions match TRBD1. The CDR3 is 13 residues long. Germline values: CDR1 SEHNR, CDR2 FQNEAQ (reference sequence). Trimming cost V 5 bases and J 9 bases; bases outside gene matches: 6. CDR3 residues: CASSGQGPTEQFF. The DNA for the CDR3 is TGTGCCAGCAGCGGACAGGGCCCCACTGAGCAGTTCTTC.

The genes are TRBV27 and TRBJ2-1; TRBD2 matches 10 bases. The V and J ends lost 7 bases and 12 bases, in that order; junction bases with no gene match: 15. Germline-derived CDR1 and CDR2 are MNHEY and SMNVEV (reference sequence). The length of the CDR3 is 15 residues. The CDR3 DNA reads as TGTGCCAGCACTCCCCTCAGCGGGAGGGCCCTCGGGCAGTTCTTC. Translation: CASTPLSGRALGQFF.

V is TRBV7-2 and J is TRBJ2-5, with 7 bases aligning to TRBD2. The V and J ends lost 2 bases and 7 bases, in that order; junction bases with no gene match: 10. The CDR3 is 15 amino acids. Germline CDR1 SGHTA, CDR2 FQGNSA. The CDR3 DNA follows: TGTGCCAGCAGCTTACAAACTAGCGTCGTTGGGACCCAGTACTTC. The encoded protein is CASSLQTSVVGTQYF.

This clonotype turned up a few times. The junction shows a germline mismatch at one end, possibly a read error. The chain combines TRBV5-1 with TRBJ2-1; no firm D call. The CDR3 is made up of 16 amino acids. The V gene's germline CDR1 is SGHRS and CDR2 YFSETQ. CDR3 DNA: TGCGCCAGCAGCTTGAACGGATATAGCTCCTACGATGAGCAGTTCTTC. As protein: CASSLNGYSSYDEQFF.

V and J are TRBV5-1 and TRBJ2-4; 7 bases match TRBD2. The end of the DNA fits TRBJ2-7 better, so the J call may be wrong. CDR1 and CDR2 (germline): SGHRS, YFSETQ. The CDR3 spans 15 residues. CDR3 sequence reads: CASSLTRGGAYEQYF. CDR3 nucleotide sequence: TGCGCCAGCAGCTTGACCCGTGGGGGGGCCTACGAGCAGTACTTC.

CDR3 DNA: TGCGCCAGCAGGGACGAGGGGGACCGAGATACGCAGTATTTT. As protein: CASRDEGDRDTQYF. This chain joins TRBV10-2 and TRBJ2-3; tentatively, D is TRBD1 (6 bases). Germline V gene data show CDR1 as WSHSY and CDR2 as SAAADI. The CDR3 is 14 residues long. V lost 6 bases and J lost 5, with 15 bases in between.

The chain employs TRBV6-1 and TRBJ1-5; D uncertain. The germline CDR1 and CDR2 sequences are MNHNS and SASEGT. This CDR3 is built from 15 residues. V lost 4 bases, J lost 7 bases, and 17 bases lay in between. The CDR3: CASSGRGSPRQPQHF. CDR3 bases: TGTGCCAGCAGTGGTCGTGGCAGCCCCAGGCAGCCCCAGCATTTT.

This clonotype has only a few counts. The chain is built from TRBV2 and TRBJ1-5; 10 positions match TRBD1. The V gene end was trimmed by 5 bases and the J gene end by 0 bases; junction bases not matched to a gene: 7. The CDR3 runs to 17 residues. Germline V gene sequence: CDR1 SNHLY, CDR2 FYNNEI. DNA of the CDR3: TGTGCCAGCAGTCGGGACAGGGGCCAATATAGCAATCAGCCCCAGCATTTT. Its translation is CASSRDRGQYSNQPQHF.

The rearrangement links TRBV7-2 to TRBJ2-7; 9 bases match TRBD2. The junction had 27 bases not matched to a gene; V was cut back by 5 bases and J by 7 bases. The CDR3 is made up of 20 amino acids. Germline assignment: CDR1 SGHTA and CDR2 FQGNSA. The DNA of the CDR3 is TGTGCCAGCAGCACAACGGGCGGAAGGGGTCTAGCGGGGCGCGCCAATGAGCAGTACTTC. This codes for CASSTTGGRGLAGRANEQYF.

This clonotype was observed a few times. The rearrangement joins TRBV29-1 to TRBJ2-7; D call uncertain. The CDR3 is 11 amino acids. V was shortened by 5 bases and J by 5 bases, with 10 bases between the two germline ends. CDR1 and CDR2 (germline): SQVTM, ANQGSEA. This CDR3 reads CSVQTAHEQYF. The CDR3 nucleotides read TGCAGCGTTCAGACGGCTCACGAGCAGTACTTC.

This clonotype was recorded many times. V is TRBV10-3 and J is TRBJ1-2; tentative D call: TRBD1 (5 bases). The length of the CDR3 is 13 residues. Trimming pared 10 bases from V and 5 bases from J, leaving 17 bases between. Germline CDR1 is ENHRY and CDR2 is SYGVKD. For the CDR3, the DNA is TGTGCCACTCGGGACGGGAAGGCTTATGGCTACACCTTC. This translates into CATRDGKAYGYTF.

CDR3 nucleotide sequence: TGTGCCATCAGTGAGCTGACAGTGGGCGAGCAGTACTTC. Protein sequence: CAISELTVGEQYF. The chain joins TRBV10-3 to TRBJ2-7, with D perhaps matching TRBD1 (5 bases). Germline assignment: CDR1 ENHRY and CDR2 SYGVKD. Trimming cost V 2 bases and J 6 bases, with 11 bases left between them. The CDR3 is 13 residues long.

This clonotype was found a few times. In nucleotides, the CDR3 is TGCAGCGTTGTGCGGCGGGGGGTTAGCATTCAGTACTTC. This translates into CSVVRRGVSIQYF. The chain links TRBV29-1 to TRBJ2-4; 8 positions agree with TRBD2. Germline CDR1 and CDR2: SQVTM and ANQGSEA. Trimming took 4 bases from V and 9 from J; bases not matched to a gene: 8. The CDR3 contains 13 residues.

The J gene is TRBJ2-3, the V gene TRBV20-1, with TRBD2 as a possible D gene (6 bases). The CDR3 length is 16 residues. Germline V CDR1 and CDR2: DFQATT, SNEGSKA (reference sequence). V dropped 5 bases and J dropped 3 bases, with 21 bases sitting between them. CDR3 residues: CSAGIPTGLGTDTQYF. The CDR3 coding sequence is TGCAGTGCTGGGATCCCGACGGGACTGGGGACAGATACGCAGTATTTT.

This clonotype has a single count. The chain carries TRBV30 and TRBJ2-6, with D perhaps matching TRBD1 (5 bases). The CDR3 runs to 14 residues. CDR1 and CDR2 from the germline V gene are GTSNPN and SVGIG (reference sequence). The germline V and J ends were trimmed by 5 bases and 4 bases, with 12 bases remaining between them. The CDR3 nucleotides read TGTGCCTGGGCAGGGTTCTCCGGGGCCAACGTCCTGACTTTC. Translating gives CAWAGFSGANVLTF.

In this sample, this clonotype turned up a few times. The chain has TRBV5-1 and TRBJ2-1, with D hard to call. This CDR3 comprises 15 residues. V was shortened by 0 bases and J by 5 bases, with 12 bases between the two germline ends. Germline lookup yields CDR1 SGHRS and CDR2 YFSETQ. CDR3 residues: CASSLDGRPNNEQFF. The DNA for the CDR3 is TGCGCCAGCAGCTTGGATGGGCGGCCGAACAATGAGCAGTTCTTC.

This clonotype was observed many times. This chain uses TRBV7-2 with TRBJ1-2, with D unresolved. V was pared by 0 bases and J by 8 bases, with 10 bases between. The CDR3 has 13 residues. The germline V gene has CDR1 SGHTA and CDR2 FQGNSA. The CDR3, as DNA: TGTGCCAGCAGCTTAGCAGTCCCGAGGGGCTACACCTTC. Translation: CASSLAVPRGYTF.

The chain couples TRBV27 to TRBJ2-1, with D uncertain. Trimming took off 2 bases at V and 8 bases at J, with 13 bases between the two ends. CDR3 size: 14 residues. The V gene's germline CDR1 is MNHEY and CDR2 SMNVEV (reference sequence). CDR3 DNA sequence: TGTGCCAGCAGTTTAACTCCCTCTTTTGATGAGCAGTTCTTC. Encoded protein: CASSLTPSFDEQFF.

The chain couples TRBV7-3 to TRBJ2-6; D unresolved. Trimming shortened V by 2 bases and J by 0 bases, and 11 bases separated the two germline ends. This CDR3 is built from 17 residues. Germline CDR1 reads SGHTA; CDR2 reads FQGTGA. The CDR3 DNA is TGTGCCAGCAGCTTACTGGACGCAAGCTCTGGGGCCAACGTCCTGACTTTC. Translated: CASSLLDASSGANVLTF. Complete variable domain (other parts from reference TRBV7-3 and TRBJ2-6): GAGVSQTPSNKVTEKGKYVELRCDPISGHTALYWYRQSLGQGPEFLIYFQGTGAADDSGLPNDRFFAVRPEGSVSTLKIQRTERGDSAVYLCASSLLDASSGANVLTFGAGSRLTVL.

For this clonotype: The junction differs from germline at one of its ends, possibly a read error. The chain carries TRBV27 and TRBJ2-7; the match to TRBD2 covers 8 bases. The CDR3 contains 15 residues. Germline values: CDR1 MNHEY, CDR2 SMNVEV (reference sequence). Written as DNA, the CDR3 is TGTGCCAGCTCTGACTCTAGCGGGCCGTCCTACAAGCAGTACTTC. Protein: CASSDSSGPSYKQYF.

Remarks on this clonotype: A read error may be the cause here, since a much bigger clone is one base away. CDR3 region: CAISDPGPGETLYF. The CDR3 coding sequence is TGTGCCATCAGTGATCCGGGGCCAGGAGAGACCCTGTACTTC. The chain uses TRBV10-3 and TRBJ2-5, with D tentatively TRBD1 or TRBD2 (5 bases each). CDR1 is ENHRY and CDR2 is SYGVKD in the germline V gene. The CDR3 is 14 amino acids.

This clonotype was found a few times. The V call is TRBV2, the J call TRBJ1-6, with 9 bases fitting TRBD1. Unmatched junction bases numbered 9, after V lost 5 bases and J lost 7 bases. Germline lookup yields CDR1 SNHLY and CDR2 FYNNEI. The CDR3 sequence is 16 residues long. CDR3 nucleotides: TGTGCCAGCAGTTCCACAGGGGGCAAAGAAAATTCACCCCTCCACTTT. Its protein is CASSSTGGKENSPLHF.

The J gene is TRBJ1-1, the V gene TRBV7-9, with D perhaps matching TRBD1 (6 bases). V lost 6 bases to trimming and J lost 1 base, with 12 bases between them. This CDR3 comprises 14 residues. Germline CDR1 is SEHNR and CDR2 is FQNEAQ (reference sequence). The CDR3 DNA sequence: TGTGCCAGCAGTAGAGACAGGTCGAACACTGAAGCTTTCTTT. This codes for CASSRDRSNTEAFF.

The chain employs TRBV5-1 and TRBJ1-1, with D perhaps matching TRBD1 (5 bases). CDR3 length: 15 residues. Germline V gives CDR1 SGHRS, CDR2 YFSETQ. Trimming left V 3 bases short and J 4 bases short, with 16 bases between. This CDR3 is CASSSLGTGPTEAFF. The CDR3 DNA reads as TGCGCCAGCAGCTCATTGGGGACCGGACCCACTGAAGCTTTCTTT.